This T cell receptor beta chain was retrieved from a study of blood T cell repertoires in COVID-19. Study background: There were acute and convalescent COVID-19 samples, and they came from the United States, Italy and Spain. T cells, B-cell-depleted T cells, or PBMCs provided the cDNA or gDNA that served as material.

The CDR3 totals 15 residues. J was trimmed by 2 bases and V by 1 base; bases with no gene match: 3. CDR1 is LNHDA, CDR2 SQIVND, per germline (reference sequence). How the authors handled the data: Cell counts per sample came from amplifying reference gene primers. Here immunoSEQ multiplex PCR was the method, and the copy in TCRdb shows in-frame clones only, minus some. V and J calls and clone size are those listed in that table; D and trimming were worked out from the DNA. This sample has around 15,000 clones, with approximately 80% found just once. J is TRBJ2-3 and V is TRBV19; 7 nucleotides match TRBD1. The specimen was peripheral blood. This receptor was obtained from a woman in her 70s with active COVID-19. The CDR3 DNA reads as TGTGCCAGTAGTATAGGGACAGGCTACACAGATACGCAGTATTTT. It specifies CASSIGTGYTDTQYF. The full variable domain, completed using reference TRBV19 and TRBJ2-3, is DGGITQSPKYLFRKEGQNVTLSCEQNLNHDAMYWYRQDPGQGLRLIYYSQIVNDFQKGDIAEGYSVSREKKESFPLTVTSAQKNPTAFYLCASSIGTGYTDTQYFGPGTRLTVL.